This T cell receptor beta chain was recovered during a study of shared clonotypes between healthy human individuals. Notes on the study in general: Clonotypes which were not shared had lower generation probabilities than clonotypes that all four donors shared.

A note on this clone: Its antigen is still unknown.

The table came from immunoSEQ multiplex PCR; TCRdb's copy has only in-frame clones and leaves some out. The table lists under 850,000 clones, roughly two thirds of them singletons. The receptor was isolated from a woman under 40 in good health. Material: memory CD4+ T cells sorted from blood. The subset: CD45RA-negative fraction.

CDR3 nucleotide sequence: TGTGCCAGCAGAGGGGGCGGAACGGCCTCCTACAATGAGCAGTTCTTC. This gives the protein CASRGGGTASYNEQFF. The rearrangement uses TRBV28 and TRBJ2-1; 7 positions match TRBD1. The germline V gene encodes CDR1 MDHEN and CDR2 SYDVKM. The CDR3 is 16 residues long. The V gene end was trimmed by 6 bases and the J gene end by 0 bases; junction bases not matched to a gene: 8.